This TCR beta chain was retrieved from a study of T-cell reconstitution after alpha-beta-depleted transplantation in children. The CDR3 spans 14 residues. The V gene's germline CDR1 is KGHDR and CDR2 SFDVKD. J lost 7 bases, V lost 3 bases, and 4 bases had no gene match. The authors prepared the TCRbeta library with unique molecular identifiers. TCRdb reprocessed the PCR reads with MiXCR, giving one entry per CDR3 protein. The profile shows 500,000 to 600,000 distinct CDR3 sequences, about 30% of them singletons. The TCR sequence derives from a human donor who donated a stem cell graft to a child with aplastic anemia. The material sequenced was PBMCs from the stem cell graft donor, taken from the stem cell graft. The chain combines TRBV24-1 with TRBJ1-2, with 10 bases that match TRBD1. The CDR3 nucleotides read TGTGCCACCAGTGATCCCGGACAGGGGGTTGGCTACACCTTC. It encodes CATSDPGQGVGYTF.